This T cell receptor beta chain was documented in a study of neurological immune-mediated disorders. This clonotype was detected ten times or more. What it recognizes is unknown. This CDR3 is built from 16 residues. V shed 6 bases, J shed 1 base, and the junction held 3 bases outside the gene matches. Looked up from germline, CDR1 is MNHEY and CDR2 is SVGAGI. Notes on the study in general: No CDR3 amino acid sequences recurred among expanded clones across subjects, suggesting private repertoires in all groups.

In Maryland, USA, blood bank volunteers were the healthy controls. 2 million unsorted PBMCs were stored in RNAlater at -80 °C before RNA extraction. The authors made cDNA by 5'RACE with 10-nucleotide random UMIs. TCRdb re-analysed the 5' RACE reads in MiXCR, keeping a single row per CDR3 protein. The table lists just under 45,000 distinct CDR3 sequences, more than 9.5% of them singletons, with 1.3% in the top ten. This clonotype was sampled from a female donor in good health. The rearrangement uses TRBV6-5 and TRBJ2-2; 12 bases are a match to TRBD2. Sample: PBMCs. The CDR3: CASSWTSGVNTGELFF. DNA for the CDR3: TGTGCCAGCAGCTGGACTAGCGGGGTGAACACCGGGGAGCTGTTTTTT.